This TCR beta chain was documented in a study of blood T cell repertoires in COVID-19. TCRdb keeps only in-frame clones here, not all; method: immunoSEQ multiplex PCR. The sample contains around 300,000 clones, around nine tenths of which appear only once. Recruits, aged roughly 18 to 95 years, lived in 24 US areas. Germline lookup yields CDR1 MDHEN and CDR2 SYDVKM. CDR3 size: 14 residues. V was trimmed by 8 bases and J by 7 bases, leaving 20 bases between them. V and J are TRBV28 and TRBJ1-1; tentative D call: TRBD1 (5 bases). The specimen sequenced was PBMCs or T cells enriched from blood (not recorded which). The origin of this receptor is a young woman who had recovered from COVID-19. CDR3 region: CASELEGFGSEAFF. The CDR3 DNA reads TGTGCCAGCGAATTAGAGGGGTTCGGGAGTGAAGCTTTCTTT.